The TCR beta chain under discussion was sequenced for a study of blood T cell repertoires in COVID-19. On the study more broadly: From the United States, Italy and Spain came samples of acute and convalescent COVID-19. In each case, the material was cDNA or gDNA derived from T cells, B-cell-depleted T cells, or PBMCs.

Trimming removed 3 bases from V and 6 bases from J, with 21 bases in between. The CDR3 extends over 16 amino acids. Germline lookup yields CDR1 SGHNT and CDR2 YYREEE (reference sequence). Participant-given clinical history determined each cohort assignment. Symptom resolution, clearance, or two negative PCRs marked the recovered donors of Cohort 3. Libraries were prepared by immunoSEQ multiplex PCR; TCRdb keeps only in-frame clonotypes and omits some of them. The sample has approximately 400,000 clones, about four fifths seen once. The chain uses TRBV5-4 and TRBJ1-2; D perhaps matches TRBD1 (5 bases). Input material: PBMCs or T cells enriched from blood (not recorded which). The TCR was taken from a woman aged 50 to 60 who had recovered from COVID-19. CDR3 amino acids: CASSSGGVGTVNGYTF. In DNA form, the CDR3 reads TGTGCCAGCAGCTCGGGCGGGGTAGGGACGGTAAATGGCTACACCTTC.